The TCR beta chain described here comes from a study of CD8+ T cells in alopecia areata. This clone has a handful of counts. cDNA reverse transcribed from extracted RNA served as the sequencing template. Only in-frame clones appear in the TCRdb table, and some are missing; sequencing was by immunoSEQ multiplex PCR. The sample lists 70,000 to 95,000 clones, roughly 47% seen once, with approximately 5.3% in the top ten. CDR3 size: 13 residues. The germline gives CDR1 SGHDN, CDR2 FVKESK. V was trimmed by 0 bases and J by 6 bases, leaving 5 bases between them. Sequencing used NKG2D-high CD8+ T cells sorted from blood. The V gene is TRBV14, the J gene TRBJ2-2, with a possible D match to TRBD1 (5 bases). This receptor was obtained from a human donor with alopecia areata. The chain's CDR3 is CASSQEGAGELFF. For the CDR3, the DNA is TGTGCCAGCAGCCAAGAAGGGGCCGGGGAGCTGTTTTTT.